The clone carrying this T cell receptor beta chain was seen at least ten times. What it binds is not known. This entry comes from a study of Graves' ophthalmopathy and Graves' hyperthyroidism. This CDR3 contains 15 residues. Germline-derived CDR1 and CDR2 are SEHNR and FQNEAQ (reference sequence). The germline V and J ends were trimmed by 1 base and 4 bases, with 10 bases remaining between them. Investigators amplified TCR beta CDR3 regions from RNA transcripts. The first-round RT-PCR employed HTBI primers together with the Qiagen OneStep RT-PCR kit. A multiplex PCR was then performed as the second round. Via MiXCR, TCRdb re-called the multiplex PCR reads, giving one row per CDR3 protein. There are around 670,000 distinct CDR3 sequences in the sample; roughly 41% occur only once, and 40% to 55% lies in the top ten. Whole-study findings and limits: Most expanded clonotypes in thyroid above 0.001 frequency also showed up in blood. With a specificity of roughly 72% and a sensitivity of about 71%, the model predicted ophthalmopathy progression.

Diagnosis used clinical symptoms, serum thyroxine, TRAb, thyroid ultrasound and orbital computed tomography. The authors used Ficoll-Paque density gradient centrifugation to separate PBMCs. The input was more than 8 ml of fresh peripheral blood. The receptor was isolated from an adult man with Graves' ophthalmopathy. Sequencing was carried out using peripheral blood. V is TRBV7-9 and J is TRBJ1-4; TRBD1 is a possible D gene (6 bases). DNA for the CDR3: TGTGCCAGCAGCTTAGGCCGGACAGATAATGAAAAACTGTTTTTT. Residues: CASSLGRTDNEKLFF.